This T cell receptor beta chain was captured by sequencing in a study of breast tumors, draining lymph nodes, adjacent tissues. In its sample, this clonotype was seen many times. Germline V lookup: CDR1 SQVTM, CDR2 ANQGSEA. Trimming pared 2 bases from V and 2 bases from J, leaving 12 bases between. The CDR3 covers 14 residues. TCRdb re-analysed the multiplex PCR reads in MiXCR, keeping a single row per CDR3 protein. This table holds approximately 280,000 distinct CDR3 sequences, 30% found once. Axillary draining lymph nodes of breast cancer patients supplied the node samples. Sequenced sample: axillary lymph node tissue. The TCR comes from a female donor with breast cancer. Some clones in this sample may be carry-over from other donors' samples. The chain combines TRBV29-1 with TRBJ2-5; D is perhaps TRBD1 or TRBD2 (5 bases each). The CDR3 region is CSVEQGRLQETQYF. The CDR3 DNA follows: TGCAGCGTTGAACAGGGACGGCTACAAGAGACCCAGTACTTC.